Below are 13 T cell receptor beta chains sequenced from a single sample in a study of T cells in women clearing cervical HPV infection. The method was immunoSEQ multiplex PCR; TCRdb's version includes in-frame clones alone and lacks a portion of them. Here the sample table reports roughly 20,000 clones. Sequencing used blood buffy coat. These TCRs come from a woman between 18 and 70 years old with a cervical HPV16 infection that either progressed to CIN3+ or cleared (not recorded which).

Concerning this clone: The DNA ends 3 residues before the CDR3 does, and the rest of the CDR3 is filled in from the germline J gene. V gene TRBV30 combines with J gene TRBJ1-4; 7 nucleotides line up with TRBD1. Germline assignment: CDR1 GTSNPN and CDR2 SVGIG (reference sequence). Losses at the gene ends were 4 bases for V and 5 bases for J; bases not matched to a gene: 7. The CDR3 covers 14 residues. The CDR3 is CAWTQTGPNEKLFF. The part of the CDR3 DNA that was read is TGTGCCTGGACACAGACAGGGCCCAATGAAAAA.

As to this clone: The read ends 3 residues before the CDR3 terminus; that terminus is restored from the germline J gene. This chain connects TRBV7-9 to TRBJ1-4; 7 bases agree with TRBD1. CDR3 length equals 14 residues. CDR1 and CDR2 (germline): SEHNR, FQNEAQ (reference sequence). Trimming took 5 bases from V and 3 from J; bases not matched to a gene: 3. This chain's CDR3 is CASSPTGSNEKLFF. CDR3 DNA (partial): TGTGCCAGCAGCCCGACAGGGTCTAATGAAAAA. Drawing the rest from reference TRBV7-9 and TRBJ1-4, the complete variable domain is DTGVSQNPRHKITKRGQNVTFRCDPISEHNRLYWYRQTLGQGPEFLTYFQNEAQLEKSRLLSDRFSAERPKGSFSTLEIQRTEQGDSAMYLCASSPTGSNEKLFFGSGTQLSVL.

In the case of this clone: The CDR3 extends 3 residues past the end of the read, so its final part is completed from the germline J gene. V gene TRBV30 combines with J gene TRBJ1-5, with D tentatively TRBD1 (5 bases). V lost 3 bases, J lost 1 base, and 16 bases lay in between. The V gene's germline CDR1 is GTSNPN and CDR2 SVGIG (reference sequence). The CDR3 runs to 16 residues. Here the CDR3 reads CAWRQPGGTSNQPQHF. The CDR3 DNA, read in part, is TGTGCCTGGAGACAGCCCGGGGGGACGAGCAATCAGCCC.

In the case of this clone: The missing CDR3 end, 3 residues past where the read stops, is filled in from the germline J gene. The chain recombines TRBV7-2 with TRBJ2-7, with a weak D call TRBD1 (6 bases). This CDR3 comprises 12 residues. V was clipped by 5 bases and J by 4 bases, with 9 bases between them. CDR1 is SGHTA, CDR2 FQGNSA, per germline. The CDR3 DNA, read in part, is TGTGCCAGCAGCCCTGACAGGTACGAG. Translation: CASSPDRYE. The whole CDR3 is CASSPDRYEQYF. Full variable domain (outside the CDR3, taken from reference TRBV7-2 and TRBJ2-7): GAGVSQSPSNKVTEKGKDVELRCDPISGHTALYWYRQSLGQGLEFLIYFQGNSAPDKSGLPSDRFSAERTGGSVSTLTIQRTQQEDSAVYLCASSPDRYEQYFGPGTRLTVT.

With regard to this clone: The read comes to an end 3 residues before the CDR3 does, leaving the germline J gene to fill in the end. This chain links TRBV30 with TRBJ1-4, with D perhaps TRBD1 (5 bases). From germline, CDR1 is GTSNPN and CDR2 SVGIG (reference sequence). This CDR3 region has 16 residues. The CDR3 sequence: CAWSVGQPSGANVLFF. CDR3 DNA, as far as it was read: TGTGCCTGGAGTGTAGGGCAGCCCTCTGGGGCCAACGTA.

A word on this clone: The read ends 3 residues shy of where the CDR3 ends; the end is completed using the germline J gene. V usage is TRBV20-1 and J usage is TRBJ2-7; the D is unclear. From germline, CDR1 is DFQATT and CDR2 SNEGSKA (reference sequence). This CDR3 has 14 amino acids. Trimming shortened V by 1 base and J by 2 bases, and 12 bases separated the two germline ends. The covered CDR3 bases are TGCAGTGCTAGAGTCTCTGGCGGCGCCTACGAG. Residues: CSARVSGGAYE. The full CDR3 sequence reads CSARVSGGAYEQYF.

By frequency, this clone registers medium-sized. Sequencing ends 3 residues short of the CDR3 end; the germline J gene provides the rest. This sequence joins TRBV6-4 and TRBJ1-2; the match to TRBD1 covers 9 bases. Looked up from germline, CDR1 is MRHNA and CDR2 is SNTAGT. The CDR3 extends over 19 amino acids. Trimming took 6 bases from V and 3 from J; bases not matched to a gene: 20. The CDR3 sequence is CASRDAPGQGEGPHYGYTF. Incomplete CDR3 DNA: TGTGCCAGCAGGGACGCCCCGGGACAGGGAGAGGGGCCTCACTATGGC.

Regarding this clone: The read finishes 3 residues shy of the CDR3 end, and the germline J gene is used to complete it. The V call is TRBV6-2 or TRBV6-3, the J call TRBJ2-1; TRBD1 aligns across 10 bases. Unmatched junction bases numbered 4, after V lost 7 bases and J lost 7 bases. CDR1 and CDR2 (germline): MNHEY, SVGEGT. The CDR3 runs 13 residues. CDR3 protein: CASNRGQGNEQFF. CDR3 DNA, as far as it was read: TGTGCCAGCAACCGGGGACAGGGGAATGAG.

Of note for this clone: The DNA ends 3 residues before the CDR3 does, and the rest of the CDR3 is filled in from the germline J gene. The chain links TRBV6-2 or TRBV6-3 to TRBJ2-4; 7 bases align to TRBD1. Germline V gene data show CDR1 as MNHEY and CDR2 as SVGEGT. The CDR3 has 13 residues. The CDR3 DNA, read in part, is TGTGCCAGCCGAGGGGGCACTCACTATGGT. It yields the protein CASRGGTHYG. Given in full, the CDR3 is CASRGGTHYGQYF.

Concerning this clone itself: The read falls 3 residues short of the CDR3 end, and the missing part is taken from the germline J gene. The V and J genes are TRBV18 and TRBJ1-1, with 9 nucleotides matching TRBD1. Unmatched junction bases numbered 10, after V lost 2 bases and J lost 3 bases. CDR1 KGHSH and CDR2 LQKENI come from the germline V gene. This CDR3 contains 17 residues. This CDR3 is CASSPLQGAQSDTEAFF. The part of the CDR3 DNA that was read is TGTGCCAGCTCACCATTACAGGGGGCACAGTCGGACACTGAA.

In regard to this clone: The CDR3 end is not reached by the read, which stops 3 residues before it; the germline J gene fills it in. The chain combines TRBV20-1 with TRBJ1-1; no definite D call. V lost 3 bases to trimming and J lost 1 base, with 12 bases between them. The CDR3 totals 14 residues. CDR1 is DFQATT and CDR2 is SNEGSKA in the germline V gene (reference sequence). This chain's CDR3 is CSASLRPKNTEAFF. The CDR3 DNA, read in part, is TGCAGTGCTAGTCTGCGGCCTAAGAACACTGAA.

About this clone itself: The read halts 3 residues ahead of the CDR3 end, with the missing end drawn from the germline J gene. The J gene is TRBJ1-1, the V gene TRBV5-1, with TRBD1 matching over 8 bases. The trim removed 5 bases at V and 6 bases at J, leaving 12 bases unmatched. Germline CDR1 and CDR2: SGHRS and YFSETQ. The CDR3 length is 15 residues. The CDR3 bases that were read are TGCGCCAGCAGTTCCGGACAGGGAGGGTTTGCTGAA. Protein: CASSSGQGGFAE. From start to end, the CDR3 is CASSSGQGGFAEAFF.

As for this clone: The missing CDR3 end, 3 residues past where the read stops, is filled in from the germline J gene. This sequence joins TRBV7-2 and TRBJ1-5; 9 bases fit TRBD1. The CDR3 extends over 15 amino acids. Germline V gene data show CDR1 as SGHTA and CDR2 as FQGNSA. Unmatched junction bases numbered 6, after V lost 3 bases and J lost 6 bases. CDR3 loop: CASSFSGTGFQPQHF. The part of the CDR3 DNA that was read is TGTGCCAGCAGCTTCTCCGGGACAGGGTTTCAGCCC.